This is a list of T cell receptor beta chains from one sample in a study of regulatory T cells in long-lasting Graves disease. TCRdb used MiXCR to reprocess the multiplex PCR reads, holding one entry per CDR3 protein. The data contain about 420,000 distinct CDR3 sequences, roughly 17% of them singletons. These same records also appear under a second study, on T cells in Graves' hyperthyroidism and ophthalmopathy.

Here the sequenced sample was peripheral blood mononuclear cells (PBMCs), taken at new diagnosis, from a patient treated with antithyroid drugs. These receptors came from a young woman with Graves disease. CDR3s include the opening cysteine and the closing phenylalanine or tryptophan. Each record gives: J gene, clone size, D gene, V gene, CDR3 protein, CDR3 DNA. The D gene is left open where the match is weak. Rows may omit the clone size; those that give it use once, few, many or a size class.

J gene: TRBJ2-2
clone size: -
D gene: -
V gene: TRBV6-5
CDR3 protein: CASSYSLGAGTGELFF
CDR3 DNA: TGTGCCAGCAGTTACTCGTTAGGGGCGGGTACCGGGGAGCTGTTTTTT

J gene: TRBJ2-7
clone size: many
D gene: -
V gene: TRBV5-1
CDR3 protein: CASSLKGPGEQYF
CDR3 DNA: TGCGCCAGCAGCTTAAAGGGACCGGGCGAGCAGTACTTC

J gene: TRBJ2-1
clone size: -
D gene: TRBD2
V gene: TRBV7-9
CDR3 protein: CASSTTSGSREQFF
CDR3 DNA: TGTGCCAGCAGCACCACTAGCGGGAGCCGTGAGCAGTTCTTC

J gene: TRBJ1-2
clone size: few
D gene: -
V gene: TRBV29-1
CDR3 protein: CSVEGGQGAGYTF
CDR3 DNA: TGCAGCGTTGAAGGCGGGCAGGGAGCCGGCTACACCTTC

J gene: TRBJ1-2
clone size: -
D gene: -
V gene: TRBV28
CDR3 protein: CASSSPGRGYGYTF
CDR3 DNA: TGTGCCAGCAGTTCCCCTGGACGGGGGTATGGCTACACCTTC

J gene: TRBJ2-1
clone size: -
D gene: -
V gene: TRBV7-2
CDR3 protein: CASSLEPLGGIEQFF
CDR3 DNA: TGTGCCAGCAGCTTAGAACCCCTCGGGGGCATTGAGCAGTTCTTC

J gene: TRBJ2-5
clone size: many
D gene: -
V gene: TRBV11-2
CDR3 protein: CASSLRKFGQETQYF
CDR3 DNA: TGTGCCAGCAGCTTACGGAAATTTGGGCAAGAGACCCAGTACTTC

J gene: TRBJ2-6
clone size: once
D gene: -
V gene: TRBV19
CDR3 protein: CASTWTASSSGANVLTF
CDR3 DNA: TGTGCCAGTACCTGGACAGCCTCTTCCTCTGGGGCCAACGTCCTGACTTTC

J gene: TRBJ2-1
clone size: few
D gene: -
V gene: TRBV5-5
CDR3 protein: CASRRSSPYTNAEQFF
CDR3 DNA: TGTGCCAGCAGACGCAGTTCCCCGTATACTAACGCTGAGCAGTTCTTC

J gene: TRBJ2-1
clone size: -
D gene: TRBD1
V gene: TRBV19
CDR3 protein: CASSRTGGRPYNEQFF
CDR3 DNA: TGTGCCAGTAGTAGGACAGGGGGCAGACCCTACAATGAGCAGTTCTTC

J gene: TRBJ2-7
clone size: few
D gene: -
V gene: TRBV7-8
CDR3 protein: CASRGWSYEQYF
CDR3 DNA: TGTGCCAGTCGGGGGTGGTCCTACGAGCAGTACTTC

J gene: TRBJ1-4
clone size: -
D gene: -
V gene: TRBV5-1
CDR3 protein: CASSFREPPTNEKLFF
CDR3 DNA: TGCGCCAGCAGCTTCCGGGAACCACCAACTAATGAAAAACTGTTTTTT